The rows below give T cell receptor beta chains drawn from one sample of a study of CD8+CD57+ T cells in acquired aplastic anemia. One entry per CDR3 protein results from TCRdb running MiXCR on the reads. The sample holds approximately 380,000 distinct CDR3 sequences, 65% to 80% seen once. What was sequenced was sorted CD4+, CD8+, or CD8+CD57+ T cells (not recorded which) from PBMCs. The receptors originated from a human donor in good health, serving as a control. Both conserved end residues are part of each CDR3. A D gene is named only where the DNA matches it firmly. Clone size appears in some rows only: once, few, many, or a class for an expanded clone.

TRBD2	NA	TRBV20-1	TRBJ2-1	CSVGGTSYDGGQFF	TGCAGTGTAGGCGGGACTAGTTATGATGGTGGGCAGTTCTTC
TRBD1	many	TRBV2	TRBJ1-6	CASAGGRDSPLHF	TGTGCCAGCGCAGGGGGTCGGGATTCACCCCTCCACTTT
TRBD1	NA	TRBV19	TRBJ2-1	CASTERQGEQFF	TGTGCCAGTACCGAACGACAGGGTGAGCAGTTCTTC
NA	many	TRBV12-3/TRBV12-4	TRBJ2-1	CASTSRGEQFF	TGTGCCAGCACCTCAAGGGGTGAGCAGTTCTTC
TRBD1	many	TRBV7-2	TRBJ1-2	CASSKPGQGIYYGYTF	TGTGCCAGCAGCAAACCGGGACAGGGGATATACTATGGCTACACCTTC
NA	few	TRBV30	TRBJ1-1	CAWKRQKNTEAFF	TGTGCCTGGAAAAGACAGAAAAACACTGAAGCTTTCTTT
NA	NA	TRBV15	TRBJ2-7	CATRDGGLYEQYF	TGTGCCACCAGAGACGGTGGGCTCTACGAGCAGTACTTC
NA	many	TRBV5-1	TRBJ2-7	CASSSDGTYEQYF	TGCGCCAGCAGCTCGGACGGGACCTACGAGCAGTACTTC
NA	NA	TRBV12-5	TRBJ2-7	CASGLGTSKQYF	TGTGCTAGTGGTTTGGGGACATCCAAGCAGTACTTC
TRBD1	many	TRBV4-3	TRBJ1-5	CASSPTGVQPQHF	TGCGCCAGCAGCCCTACAGGGGTTCAGCCCCAGCATTTT
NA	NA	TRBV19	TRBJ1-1	CASSPLDRTGTEAFF	TGTGCCAGTAGTCCCTTAGACAGAACGGGCACTGAAGCTTTCTTT
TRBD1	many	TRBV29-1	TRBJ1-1	CSVSRTGNTEAFF	TGCAGCGTGAGCCGGACAGGGAACACTGAAGCTTTCTTT
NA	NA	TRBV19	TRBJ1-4	CASSAGVAGSEKLFF	TGTGCCAGTAGTGCAGGAGTGGCAGGGAGCGAAAAACTGTTTTTT
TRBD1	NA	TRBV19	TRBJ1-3	CASIRPIGQADSGNTIYF	TGTGCCAGTATTCGCCCAATCGGACAGGCTGACTCTGGAAACACCATATATTTT
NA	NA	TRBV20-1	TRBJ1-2	CSALDQAIHNYGYTF	TGCAGTGCTCTAGACCAGGCCATCCATAACTATGGCTACACCTTC
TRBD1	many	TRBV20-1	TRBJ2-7	CSALTGTGNSYEQYF	TGCAGTGCTCTTACCGGGACAGGAAACTCCTACGAGCAGTACTTC
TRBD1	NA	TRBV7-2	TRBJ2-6	CASSDRGGGGPSILTF	TGTGCCAGCAGCGACAGGGGCGGCGGTGGGCCCAGCATCCTGACTTTC
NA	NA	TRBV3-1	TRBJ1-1	CASSQGRLNTEAFF	TGTGCCAGCAGCCAAGGGCGGTTGAACACTGAAGCTTTCTTT
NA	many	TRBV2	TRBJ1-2	CASKYSAAAYGYTF	TGTGCCAGCAAATATAGTGCAGCCGCCTATGGCTACACCTTC
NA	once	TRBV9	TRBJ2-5	CASSLGRGHNEAQYF	TGTGCCAGCAGCTTAGGGCGAGGGCACAATGAAGCTCAGTACTTC
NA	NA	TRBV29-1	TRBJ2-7	CASGFKGGYEQYF	TGTGCCAGCGGTTTTAAGGGGGGGTACGAGCAGTACTTC
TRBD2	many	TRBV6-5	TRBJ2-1	CASTRERGSSYNEQFF	TGTGCCAGCACGCGCGAGCGGGGGAGCTCCTACAATGAGCAGTTCTTC
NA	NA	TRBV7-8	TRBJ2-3	CASSADRNTDTQYF	TGTGCCAGCAGCGCAGACAGGAACACTGATACGCAGTATTTT
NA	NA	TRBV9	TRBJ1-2	CASSVGSGLGNYGYTF	TGTGCCAGCAGCGTAGGTTCCGGACTGGGAAACTATGGCTACACCTTC
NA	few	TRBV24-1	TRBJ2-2	CATSDRDTGELFF	TGTGCCACCAGTGACCGAGACACCGGGGAGCTGTTTTTT